The rows below give T cell receptor beta chains drawn from one sample of a study of response to subunit inactivated influenza vaccine. Each CDR3 protein gets one entry after TCRdb re-called the RT-PCR reads with MiXCR. Among roughly 540,000 distinct CDR3 sequences listed, roughly 25% were seen once. This sample also belongs to another study, concerning T cells expressing NK-cell markers.

Material: CD4+ T cells sorted from PBMCs, obtained 11 to 12 days after vaccination. The receptor source for this set is a man aged 45-65 years who received an inactivated influenza vaccine. The CDR3 runs from the conserved cysteine through the conserved F or W.

v_gene	j_gene	CDR3aa
TRBV5-1	TRBJ2-5	CASSLAYAGPSQETQYF
TRBV7-8	TRBJ2-3	CASSLIAGGLNTQYF
TRBV7-2	TRBJ1-1	CASSGRVHLNTEAFF
TRBV12-3/TRBV12-4	TRBJ2-1	CASSPNRHGDEQFF
TRBV12-3/TRBV12-4	TRBJ2-3	CASSLASGRYSTDTQYF
TRBV18	TRBJ2-4	CASSSGGYIAKNIQYF
TRBV15	TRBJ1-5	CATSRTTGANQPQHF
TRBV6-4	TRBJ2-3	CASSRFPLPGDTQYF
TRBV29-1	TRBJ2-7	CSVVYSNYEQYF
TRBV24-1	TRBJ2-5	CATSDLQGAETQYF
TRBV27	TRBJ2-7	CASSTSGSYEQYF
TRBV15	TRBJ1-5	CATSRGTSNQPQHF
TRBV29-1	TRBJ2-5	CSVDSREATQYF
TRBV12-3/TRBV12-4	TRBJ2-5	CASRGDSHQETQYF
TRBV5-6	TRBJ2-7	CASSFWDRGSGEQYF
TRBV6-2/TRBV6-3	TRBJ2-7	CASSYSEGYEQYF
TRBV7-2	TRBJ2-7	CASSYTGTGGREQYF
TRBV20-1	TRBJ2-7	CSAIGTSYEQYF
TRBV5-6	TRBJ1-1	CASSARHRERWAFF
TRBV11-2	TRBJ2-1	CASSPHRGVYNEQFF
TRBV5-1	TRBJ2-7	CASSLGLSANYEQYF
TRBV29-1	TRBJ2-1	CSAGTGYNEQFF
TRBV5-1	TRBJ1-2	CASSLEGATNYGYTF
TRBV10-3	TRBJ2-2	CAISDGTGITGELFF
TRBV15	TRBJ2-1	CATSRDGTGSYNEQFF
TRBV11-2	TRBJ2-7	CASSLSSDIGYEQYF
TRBV20-1	TRBJ2-3	CSARQGFTDTQYF
TRBV4-2	TRBJ2-7	CASSQVRGGTYYEQYF
TRBV12-3/TRBV12-4	TRBJ1-6	CASRPNRGGSPLHF
TRBV6-1	TRBJ2-3	CASRDTVRSTDTQYF
TRBV6-5	TRBJ2-7	CASSFRDRGIYEQYF
TRBV29-1	TRBJ1-1	CSVAGQGHTEAFF
TRBV28	TRBJ1-5	CASRTPGTRQPQHF
TRBV29-1	TRBJ2-7	CSVEDFGVGEQYF
TRBV5-1	TRBJ2-3	CASSPGLPRKSDTQYF
TRBV29-1	TRBJ2-3	CSVERGGRPDTQYF
TRBV28	TRBJ1-1	CASRPLQGNTEAFF
TRBV5-1	TRBJ2-5	CASSNTETQYF
TRBV20-1	TRBJ1-1	CSAPDTEAFF
TRBV20-1	TRBJ2-3	CSANYGGRGSDTQYF
TRBV11-1	TRBJ2-1	CASTPRDPARDEQFF
TRBV4-3	TRBJ2-7	CASSQWTGGDEQYF
TRBV20-1	TRBJ2-2	CSARGLAGGFSTGELFF
TRBV12-3/TRBV12-4	TRBJ1-1	CASSRTGEGNTEAFF
TRBV5-1	TRBJ2-1	CASSSRQGVNEQFF
TRBV10-3	TRBJ2-7	CAIATAGTSGRASEKYF
TRBV5-1	TRBJ2-1	CASSRRQGADNEQFF
TRBV12-3/TRBV12-4	TRBJ1-2	CASSLATGGNYGYTF